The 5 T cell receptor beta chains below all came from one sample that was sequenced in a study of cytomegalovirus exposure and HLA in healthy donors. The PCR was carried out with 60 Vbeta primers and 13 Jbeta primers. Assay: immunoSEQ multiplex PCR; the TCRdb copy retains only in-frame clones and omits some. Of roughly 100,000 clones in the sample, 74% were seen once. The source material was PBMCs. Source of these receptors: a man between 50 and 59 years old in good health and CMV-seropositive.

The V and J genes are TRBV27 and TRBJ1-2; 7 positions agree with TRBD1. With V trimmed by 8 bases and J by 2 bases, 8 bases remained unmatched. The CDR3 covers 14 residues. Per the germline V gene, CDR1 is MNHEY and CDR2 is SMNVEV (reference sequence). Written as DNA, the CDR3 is TGTGCCAGCCGCAGGGAGACAGGGAACTATGGCTACACCTTC. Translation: CASRRETGNYGYTF.

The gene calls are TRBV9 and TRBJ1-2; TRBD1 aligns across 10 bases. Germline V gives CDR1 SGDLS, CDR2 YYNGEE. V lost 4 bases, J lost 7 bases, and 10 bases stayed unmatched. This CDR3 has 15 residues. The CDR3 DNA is TGTGCCAGCAGCCTTCGGACAGGGGGGGTGAGTGGCTACACCTTC. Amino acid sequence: CASSLRTGGVSGYTF.

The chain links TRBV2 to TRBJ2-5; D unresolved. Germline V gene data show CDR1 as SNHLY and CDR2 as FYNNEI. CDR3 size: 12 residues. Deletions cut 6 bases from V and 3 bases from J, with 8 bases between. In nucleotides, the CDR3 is TGTGCCAGCAGCCTTGAGGAAGAGACCCAGTACTTC. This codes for CASSLEEETQYF. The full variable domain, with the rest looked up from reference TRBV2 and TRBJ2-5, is EPEVTQTPSHQVTQMGQEVILRCVPISNHLYFYWYRQILGQKVEFLVSFYNNEISEKSEIFDDQFSVERPDGSNFTLKIRSTKLEDSAMYFCASSLEEETQYFGPGTRLLVL.

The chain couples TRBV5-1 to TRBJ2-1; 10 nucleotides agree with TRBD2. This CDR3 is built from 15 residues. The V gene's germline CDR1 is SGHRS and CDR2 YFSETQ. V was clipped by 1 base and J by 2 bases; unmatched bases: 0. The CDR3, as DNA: TGCGCCAGCAGCTTGACTAGCGGGACCTACAATGAGCAGTTCTTC. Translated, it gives CASSLTSGTYNEQFF.

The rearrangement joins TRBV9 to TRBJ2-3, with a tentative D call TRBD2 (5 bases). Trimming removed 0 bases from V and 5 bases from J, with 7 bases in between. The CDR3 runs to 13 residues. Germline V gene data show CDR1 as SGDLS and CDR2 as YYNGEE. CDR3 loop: CASSVARGDTQYF. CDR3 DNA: TGTGCCAGCAGCGTAGCCCGGGGAGATACGCAGTATTTT.